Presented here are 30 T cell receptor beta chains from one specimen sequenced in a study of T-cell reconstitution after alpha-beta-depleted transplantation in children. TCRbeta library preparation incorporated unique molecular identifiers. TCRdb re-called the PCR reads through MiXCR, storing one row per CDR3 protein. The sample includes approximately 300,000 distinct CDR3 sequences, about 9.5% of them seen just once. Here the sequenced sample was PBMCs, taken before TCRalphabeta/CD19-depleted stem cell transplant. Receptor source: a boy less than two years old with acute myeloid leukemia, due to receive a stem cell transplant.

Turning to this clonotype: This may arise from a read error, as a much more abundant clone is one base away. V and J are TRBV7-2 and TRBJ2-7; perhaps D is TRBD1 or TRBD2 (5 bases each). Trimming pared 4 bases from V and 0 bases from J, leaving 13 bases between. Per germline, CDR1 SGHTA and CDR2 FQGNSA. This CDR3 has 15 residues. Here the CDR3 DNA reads TGTGCCAGCAGCTACTTCTCGGGACGCTCCTACGAGCAGTACTTC. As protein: CASSYFSGRSYEQYF.

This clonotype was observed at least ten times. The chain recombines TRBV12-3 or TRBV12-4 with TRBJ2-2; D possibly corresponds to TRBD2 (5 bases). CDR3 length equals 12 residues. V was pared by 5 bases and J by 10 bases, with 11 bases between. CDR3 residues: CASSPRDEELFF. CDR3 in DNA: TGTGCCAGCAGTCCCCGGGATGAGGAGCTGTTTTTT.

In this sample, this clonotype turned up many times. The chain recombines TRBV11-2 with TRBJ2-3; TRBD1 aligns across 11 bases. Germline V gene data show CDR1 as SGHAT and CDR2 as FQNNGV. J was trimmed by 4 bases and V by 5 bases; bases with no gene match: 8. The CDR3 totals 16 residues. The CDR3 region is CASSGGQGVRADTQYF. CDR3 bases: TGTGCCAGCAGCGGGGGACAGGGGGTAAGGGCAGATACGCAGTATTTT.

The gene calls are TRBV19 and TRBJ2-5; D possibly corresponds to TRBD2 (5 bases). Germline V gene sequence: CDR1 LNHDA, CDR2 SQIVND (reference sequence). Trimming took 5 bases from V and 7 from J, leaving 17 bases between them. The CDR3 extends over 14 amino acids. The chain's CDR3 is CASSPPYGIGTQYF. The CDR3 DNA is TGTGCCAGTAGTCCCCCCTACGGGATAGGGACCCAGTACTTC. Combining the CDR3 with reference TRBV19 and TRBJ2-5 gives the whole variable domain DGGITQSPKYLFRKEGQNVTLSCEQNLNHDAMYWYRQDPGQGLRLIYYSQIVNDFQKGDIAEGYSVSREKKESFPLTVTSAQKNPTAFYLCASSPPYGIGTQYFGPGTRLLVL.

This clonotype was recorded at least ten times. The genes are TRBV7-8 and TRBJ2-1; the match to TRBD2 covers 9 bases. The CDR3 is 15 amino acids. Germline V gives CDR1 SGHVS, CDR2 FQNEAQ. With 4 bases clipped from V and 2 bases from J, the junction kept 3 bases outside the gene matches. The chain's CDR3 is CASSSREGPYNEQFF. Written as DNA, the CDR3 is TGTGCCAGCAGCTCGCGGGAGGGCCCCTACAATGAGCAGTTCTTC.

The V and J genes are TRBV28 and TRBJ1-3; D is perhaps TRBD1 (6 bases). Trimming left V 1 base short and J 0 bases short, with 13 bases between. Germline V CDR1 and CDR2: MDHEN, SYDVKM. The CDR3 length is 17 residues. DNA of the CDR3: TGTGCCAGCAGTTTATCGCGGGGGCCAAGCTCTGGAAACACCATATATTTT. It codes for CASSLSRGPSSGNTIYF. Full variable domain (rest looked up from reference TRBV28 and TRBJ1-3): DVKVTQSSRYLVKRTGEKVFLECVQDMDHENMFWYRQDPGLGLRLIYFSYDVKMKEKGDIPEGYSVSREKKERFSLILESASTNQTSMYLCASSLSRGPSSGNTIYFGEGSWLTVV.

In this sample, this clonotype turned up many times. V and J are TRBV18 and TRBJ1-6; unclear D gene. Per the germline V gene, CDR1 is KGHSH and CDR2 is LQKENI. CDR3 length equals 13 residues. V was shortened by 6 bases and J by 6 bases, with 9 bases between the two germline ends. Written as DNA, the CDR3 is TGTGCCAGCTCGCCGGCCTTTAATTCACCCCTCCACTTT. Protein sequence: CASSPAFNSPLHF.

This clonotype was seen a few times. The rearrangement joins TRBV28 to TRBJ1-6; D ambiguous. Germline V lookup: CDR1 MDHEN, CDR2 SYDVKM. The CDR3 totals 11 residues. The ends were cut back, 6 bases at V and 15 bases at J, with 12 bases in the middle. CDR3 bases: TGTGCCAGCAGCCCACAAGTAGGCCTCCACTTT. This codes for CASSPQVGLHF.

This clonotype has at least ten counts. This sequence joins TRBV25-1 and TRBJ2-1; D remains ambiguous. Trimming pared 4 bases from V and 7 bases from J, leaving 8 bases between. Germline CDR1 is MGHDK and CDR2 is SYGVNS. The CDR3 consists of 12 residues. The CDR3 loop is CASSVGLNEQFF. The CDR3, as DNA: TGTGCCAGCAGTGTCGGTCTTAATGAGCAGTTCTTC.

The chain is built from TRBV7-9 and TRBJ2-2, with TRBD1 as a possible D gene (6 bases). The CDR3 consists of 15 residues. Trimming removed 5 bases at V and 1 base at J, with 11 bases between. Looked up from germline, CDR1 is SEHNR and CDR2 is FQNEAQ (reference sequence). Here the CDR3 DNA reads TGTGCCAGCAGCCACCGGGACATGAACACCGGGGAGCTGTTTTTT. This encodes CASSHRDMNTGELFF.

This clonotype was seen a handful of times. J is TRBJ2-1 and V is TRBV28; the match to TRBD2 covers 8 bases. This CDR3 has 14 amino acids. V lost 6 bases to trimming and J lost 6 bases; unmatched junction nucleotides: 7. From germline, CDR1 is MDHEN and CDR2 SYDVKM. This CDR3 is CASRSGSLSNEQFF. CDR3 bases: TGTGCCAGCAGGAGCGGGAGTCTCTCCAATGAGCAGTTCTTC.

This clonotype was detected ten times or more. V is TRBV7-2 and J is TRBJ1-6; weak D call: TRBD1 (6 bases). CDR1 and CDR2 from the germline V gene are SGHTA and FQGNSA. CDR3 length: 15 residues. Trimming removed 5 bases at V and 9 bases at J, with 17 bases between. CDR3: CASSPHGGAGSPLHF. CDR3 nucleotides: TGTGCCAGCAGCCCCCATGGGGGCGCGGGTTCACCCCTCCACTTT.

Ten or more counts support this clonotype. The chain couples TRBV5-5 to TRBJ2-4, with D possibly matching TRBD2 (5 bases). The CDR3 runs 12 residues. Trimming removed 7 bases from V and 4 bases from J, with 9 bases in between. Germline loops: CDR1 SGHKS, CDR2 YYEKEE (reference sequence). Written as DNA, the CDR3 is TGTGCCAGCGCTTCGGGGAAAAACATTCAGTACTTC. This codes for CASASGKNIQYF.

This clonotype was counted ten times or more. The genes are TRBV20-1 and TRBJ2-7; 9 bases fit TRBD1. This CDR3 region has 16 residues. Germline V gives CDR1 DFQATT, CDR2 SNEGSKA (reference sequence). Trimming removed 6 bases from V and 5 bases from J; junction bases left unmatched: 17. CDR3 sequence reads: CSATLMDRGLGNEQYF. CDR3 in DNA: TGCAGTGCCACCCTGATGGACAGGGGCCTCGGTAACGAGCAGTACTTC.

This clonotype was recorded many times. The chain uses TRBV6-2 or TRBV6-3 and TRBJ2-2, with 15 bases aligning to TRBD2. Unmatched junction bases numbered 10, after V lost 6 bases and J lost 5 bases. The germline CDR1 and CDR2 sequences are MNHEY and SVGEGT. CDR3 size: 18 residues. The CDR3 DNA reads TGTGCCAGCAGCCTCCGGACTAGCGGGGGGGCCGGGACCGGGGAGCTGTTTTTT. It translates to CASSLRTSGGAGTGELFF.

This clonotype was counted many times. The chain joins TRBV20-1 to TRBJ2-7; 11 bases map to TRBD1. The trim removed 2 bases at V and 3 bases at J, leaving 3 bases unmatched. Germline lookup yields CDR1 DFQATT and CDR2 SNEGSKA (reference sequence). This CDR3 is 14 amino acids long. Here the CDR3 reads CSARSGTGGYEQYF. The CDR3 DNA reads TGCAGTGCTAGATCCGGGACAGGGGGCTACGAGCAGTACTTC.

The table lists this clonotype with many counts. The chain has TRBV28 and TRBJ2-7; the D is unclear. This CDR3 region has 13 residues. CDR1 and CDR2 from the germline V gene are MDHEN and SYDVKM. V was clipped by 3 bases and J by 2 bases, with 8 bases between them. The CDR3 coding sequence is TGTGCCAGCAGTTTGGTGGCCCCCTACGAGCAGTACTTC. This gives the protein CASSLVAPYEQYF.

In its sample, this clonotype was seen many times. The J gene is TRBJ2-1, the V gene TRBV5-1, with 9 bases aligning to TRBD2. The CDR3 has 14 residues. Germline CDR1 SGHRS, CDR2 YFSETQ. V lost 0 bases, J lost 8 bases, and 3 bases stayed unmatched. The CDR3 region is CASSLGLAVDEQFF. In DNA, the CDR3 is TGCGCCAGCAGCTTGGGACTAGCGGTAGATGAGCAGTTCTTC. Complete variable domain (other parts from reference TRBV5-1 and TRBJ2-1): KAGVTQTPRYLIKTRGQQVTLSCSPISGHRSVSWYQQTPGQGLQFLFEYFSETQRNKGNFPGRFSGRQFSNSRSEMNVSTLELGDSALYLCASSLGLAVDEQFFGPGTRLTVL.

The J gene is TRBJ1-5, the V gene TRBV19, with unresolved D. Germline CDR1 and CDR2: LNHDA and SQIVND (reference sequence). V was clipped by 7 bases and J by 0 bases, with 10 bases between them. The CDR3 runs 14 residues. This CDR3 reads CASNGQASNQPQHF. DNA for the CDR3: TGTGCCAGTAACGGGCAGGCTAGCAATCAGCCCCAGCATTTT.

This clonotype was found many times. The CDR3 sequence is CASSNPGTGELFF. In nucleotides, the CDR3 is TGTGCCAGCAGCAATCCGGGGACAGGGGAGCTGTTTTTT. The chain couples TRBV21-1 to TRBJ2-2; the table's D call of TRBD1 was not tested on the DNA. TRBV21-1 is tagged as a pseudogene. The CDR3 length is 13 residues.

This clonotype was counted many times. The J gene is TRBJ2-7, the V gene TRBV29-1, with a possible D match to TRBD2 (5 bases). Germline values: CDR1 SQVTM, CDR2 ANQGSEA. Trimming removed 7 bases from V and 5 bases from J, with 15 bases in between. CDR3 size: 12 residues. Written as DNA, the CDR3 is TGCAGCGCGGTGCGGGCCAGCAACGAGCAGTACTTC. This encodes CSAVRASNEQYF.

CDR3 bases: TGTGCCAGCAGCTGGGGGTTAGATGAGCAGTTCTTC. This gives the protein CASSWGLDEQFF. The V gene is TRBV6-2 or TRBV6-3, the J gene TRBJ2-1, with D tentatively TRBD1 or TRBD2 (5 bases each). There are 12 residues in the CDR3. The V end lost 6 bases, the J end lost 8 bases, and 11 bases lay between the germline ends. CDR1 and CDR2 from the germline V gene are MNHEY and SVGEGT.

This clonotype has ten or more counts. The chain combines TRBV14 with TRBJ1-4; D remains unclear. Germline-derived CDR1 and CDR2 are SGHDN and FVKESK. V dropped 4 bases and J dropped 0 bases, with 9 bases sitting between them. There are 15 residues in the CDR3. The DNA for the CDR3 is TGTGCCAGCAGCCTGACCAGAACAACTAATGAAAAACTGTTTTTT. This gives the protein CASSLTRTTNEKLFF. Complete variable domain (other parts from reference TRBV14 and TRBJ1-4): EAGVTQFPSHSVIEKGQTVTLRCDPISGHDNLYWYRRVMGKEIKFLLHFVKESKQDESGMPNNRFLAERTGGTYSTLKVQPAELEDSGVYFCASSLTRTTNEKLFFGSGTQLSVL.

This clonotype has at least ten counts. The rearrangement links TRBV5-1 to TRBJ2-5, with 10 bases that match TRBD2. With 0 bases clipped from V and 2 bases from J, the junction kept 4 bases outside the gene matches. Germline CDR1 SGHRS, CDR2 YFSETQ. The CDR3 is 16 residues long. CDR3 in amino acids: CASSLAPSGSQETQYF. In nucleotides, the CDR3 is TGCGCCAGCAGCTTGGCGCCTAGCGGGAGTCAAGAGACCCAGTACTTC.

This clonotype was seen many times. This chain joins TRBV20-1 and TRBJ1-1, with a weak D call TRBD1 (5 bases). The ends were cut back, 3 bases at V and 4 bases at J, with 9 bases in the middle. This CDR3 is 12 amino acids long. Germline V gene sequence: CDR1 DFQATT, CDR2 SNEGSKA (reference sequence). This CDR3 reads CSASPGSTEAFF. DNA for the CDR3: TGCAGTGCTAGCCCAGGGAGCACTGAAGCTTTCTTT.

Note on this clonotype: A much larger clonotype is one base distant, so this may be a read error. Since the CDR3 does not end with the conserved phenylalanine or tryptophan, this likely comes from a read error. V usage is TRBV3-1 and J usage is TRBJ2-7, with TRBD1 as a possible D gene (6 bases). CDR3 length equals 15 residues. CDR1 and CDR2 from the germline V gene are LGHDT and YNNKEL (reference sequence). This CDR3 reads CATSQGPGQPNEQYS. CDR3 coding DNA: TGTGCCACCAGCCAAGGTCCGGGACAACCAAACGAGCAGTACTCC.

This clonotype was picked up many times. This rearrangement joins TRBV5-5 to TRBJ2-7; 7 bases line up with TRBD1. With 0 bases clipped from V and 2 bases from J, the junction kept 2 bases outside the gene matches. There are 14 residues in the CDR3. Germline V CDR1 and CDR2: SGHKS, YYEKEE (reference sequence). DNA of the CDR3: TGTGCCAGCAGCTTGGTGACAGGGACCTACGAGCAGTACTTC. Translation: CASSLVTGTYEQYF.

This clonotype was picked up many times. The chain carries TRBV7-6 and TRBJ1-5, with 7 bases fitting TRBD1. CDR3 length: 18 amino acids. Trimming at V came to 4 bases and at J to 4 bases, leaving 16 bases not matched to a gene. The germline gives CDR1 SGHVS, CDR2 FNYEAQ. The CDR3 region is CASSYTGMGQKINQPQHF. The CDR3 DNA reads TGTGCCAGCAGCTATACAGGGATGGGACAGAAGATAAATCAGCCCCAGCATTTT.

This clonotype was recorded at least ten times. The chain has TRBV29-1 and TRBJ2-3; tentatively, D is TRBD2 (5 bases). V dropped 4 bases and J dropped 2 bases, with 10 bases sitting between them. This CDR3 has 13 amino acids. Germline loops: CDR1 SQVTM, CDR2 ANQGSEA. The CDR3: CSVGTRHTDTQYF. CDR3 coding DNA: TGCAGCGTTGGGACTCGGCACACAGATACGCAGTATTTT.

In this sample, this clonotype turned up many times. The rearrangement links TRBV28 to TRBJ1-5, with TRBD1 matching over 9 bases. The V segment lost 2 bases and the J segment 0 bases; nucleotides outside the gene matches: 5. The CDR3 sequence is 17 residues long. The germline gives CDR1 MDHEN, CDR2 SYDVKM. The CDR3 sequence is CASSLRTGAYSNQPQHF. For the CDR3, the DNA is TGTGCCAGCAGTTTAAGGACAGGGGCCTATAGCAATCAGCCCCAGCATTTT.